This TCR beta chain originates from a study of blood T cell repertoires in COVID-19. Across the study: COVID-19 samples collected from the United States, Italy and Spain covered acute and convalescent phases. Sample material is recorded as cDNA or gDNA derived from T cells, B-cell-depleted T cells, or PBMCs.

The CDR3 covers 16 residues. The ends were cut back, 0 bases at V and 2 bases at J, with 11 bases in the middle. CDR1 is MNHEY and CDR2 is SVGAGI in the germline V gene. The data were produced by immunoSEQ multiplex PCR, yet TCRdb's version contains in-frame clones alone and is incomplete. The sample lists more than 85,000 clones, around 85% occurring once. The receptor comes from a human donor in a cohort sampled during active COVID-19. This chain joins TRBV6-5 and TRBJ2-1; a possible D gene is TRBD2 (5 bases). The source material was peripheral blood. The CDR3 loop reads CASSYSRGVPYNEQFF. CDR3 in DNA: TGTGCCAGCAGTTACTCCCGGGGAGTCCCCTACAATGAGCAGTTCTTC.